This entry describes one T cell receptor (beta chain). As yet, its antigen is unknown. The CDR3 runs 13 residues. The germline V gene has CDR1 GTSNPN and CDR2 SVGIG (reference sequence). V shed 0 bases and J 9 bases; nucleotides not matched to a gene: 5. The data originate from a study of neoadjuvant nivolumab and ipilimumab in lung cancer. The method was immunoSEQ multiplex PCR; TCRdb's version includes in-frame clones alone and lacks a portion of them. The table lists fewer than 30,000 clones, around four fifths of them singletons, with more than 6.5% in the top ten. Findings of the study overall: Only a single major-pathologic-response sample was available for clonality analysis.

This clonotype originated in an adult with non-small cell lung cancer. The sample here was tumor tissue, taken after neoadjuvant nivolumab, alone or with ipilimumab, at or shortly before surgery. This sequence joins TRBV30 and TRBJ2-1; 7 nucleotides align to TRBD2. The CDR3 DNA sequence: TGTGCCTGGAGTGTAGCCCAGCGGGGTGAGCAGTTCTTC. It specifies CAWSVAQRGEQFF.